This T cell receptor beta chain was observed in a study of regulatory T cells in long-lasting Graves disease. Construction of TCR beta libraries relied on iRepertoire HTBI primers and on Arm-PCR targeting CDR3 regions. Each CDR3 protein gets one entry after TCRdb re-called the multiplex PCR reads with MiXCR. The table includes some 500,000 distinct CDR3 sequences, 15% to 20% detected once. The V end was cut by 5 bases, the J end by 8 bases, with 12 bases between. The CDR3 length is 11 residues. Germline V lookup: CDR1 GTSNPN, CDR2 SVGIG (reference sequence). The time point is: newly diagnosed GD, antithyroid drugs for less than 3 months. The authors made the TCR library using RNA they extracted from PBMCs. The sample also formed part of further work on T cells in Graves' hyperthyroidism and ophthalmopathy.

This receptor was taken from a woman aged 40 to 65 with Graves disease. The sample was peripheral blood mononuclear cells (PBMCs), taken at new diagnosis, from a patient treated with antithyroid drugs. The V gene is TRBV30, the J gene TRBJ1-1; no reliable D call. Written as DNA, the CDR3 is TGTGCCTGGGTGGGGTATCCGGAAGCTTTCTTT. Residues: CAWVGYPEAFF. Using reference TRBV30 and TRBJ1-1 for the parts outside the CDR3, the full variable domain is SQTIHQWPATLVQPVGSPLSLECTVEGTSNPNLYWYRQAAGRGLQLLFYSVGIGQISSEVPQNLSASRPQDRQFILSSKKLLLSDSGFYLCAWVGYPEAFFGQGTRLTVV.